The 25 T cell receptor beta chains below were found in one sample sequenced in a study of early stage breast cancer tumors. Sequencing used immunoSEQ multiplex PCR; TCRdb keeps in-frame clones, though not all of them. The sample lists more than 13,000 clones; around three quarters were seen once. Sequencing was carried out using normal breast tissue next to the tumor. Receptor source: a person aged 50-59 years with breast cancer.

The chain carries TRBV11-2 and TRBJ2-7; TRBD1 agrees at 8 bases. V lost 7 bases to trimming and J lost 4 bases; unmatched junction nucleotides: 18. The CDR3 spans 17 residues. The germline V gene encodes CDR1 SGHAT and CDR2 FQNNGV. In DNA, the CDR3 is TGTGCCAGCACCACAAATCCCCGCTCGGACAGGGAGTACGAGCAGTACTTC. Amino acids: CASTTNPRSDREYEQYF.

The chain carries TRBV5-1 and TRBJ2-5; D may be TRBD2 (5 bases). The CDR3 covers 15 residues. V gave up 1 base and J gave up 4 bases, with 14 bases separating them. Germline V lookup: CDR1 SGHRS, CDR2 YFSETQ. The CDR3 sequence: CASSLLASWGETQYF. Written as DNA, the CDR3 is TGCGCCAGCAGCTTGTTGGCTAGCTGGGGAGAGACCCAGTACTTC.

The chain combines TRBV27 with TRBJ1-1; a possible D gene is TRBD1 (6 bases). The CDR3 is made up of 16 amino acids. Germline-derived CDR1 and CDR2 are MNHEY and SMNVEV (reference sequence). Trimming cost V 4 bases and J 8 bases, with 23 bases left between them. CDR3 DNA sequence: TGTGCCAGCAGTTCCCTTGGACAGCCCTTAAAGAAGGAAGCTTTCTTT. It encodes CASSSLGQPLKKEAFF.

The chain recombines TRBV28 with TRBJ1-1; TRBD1 might be the D (6 bases). V shed 6 bases and J shed 4 bases, with 12 bases lying between them. This CDR3 spans 13 amino acids. From germline, CDR1 is MDHEN and CDR2 SYDVKM. The CDR3 DNA is TGTGCCAGCAGGACGGGACACAGCACTGAAGCTTTCTTT. Translating it yields CASRTGHSTEAFF.

The chain employs TRBV7-9 and TRBJ1-1; D not certain. Trimming pared 1 base from V and 6 bases from J, leaving 15 bases between. The CDR3 is 15 residues long. CDR1 SEHNR and CDR2 FQNEAQ come from the germline V gene (reference sequence). The CDR3 spells CASSLDGFEGAEAFF. The CDR3 nucleotides read TGTGCCAGCAGCTTAGATGGGTTCGAGGGAGCTGAAGCTTTCTTT.

The chain employs TRBV20-1 and TRBJ2-1; the D gene is possibly TRBD2 (5 bases). Germline V gene data show CDR1 as DFQATT and CDR2 as SNEGSKA (reference sequence). With 6 bases removed from V and 7 bases from J, the gap between germline ends came to 7 bases. This CDR3 has 10 residues. The CDR3 DNA is TGCAGTGCCTGGAGGAATGAGCAGTTCTTC. Translated: CSAWRNEQFF.

The V call is TRBV7-2, the J call TRBJ2-5; TRBD2 agrees at 14 bases. Trimming cost V 2 bases and J 1 base; bases outside gene matches: 6. This CDR3 spans 18 amino acids. Per the germline V gene, CDR1 is SGHTA and CDR2 is FQGNSA. CDR3 nucleotides: TGTGCCAGCAGCTTAACTTTGGGACTAGCGGGAGCCCAAGAGACCCAGTACTTC. Protein product: CASSLTLGLAGAQETQYF.

CDR3 nucleotides: TGTGCCAGCAGGTTGGCAGGGCACCCAGGAAACACCATATATTTT. Its translation: CASRLAGHPGNTIYF. The chain couples TRBV7-9 to TRBJ1-3, with D perhaps TRBD1 (5 bases). V dropped 6 bases and J dropped 4 bases, with 16 bases sitting between them. Germline lookup yields CDR1 SEHNR and CDR2 FQNEAQ (reference sequence). The CDR3 has 15 residues.

The genes are TRBV6-5 and TRBJ2-1; a weak D match, TRBD2 (6 bases). This CDR3 has 15 residues. V dropped 2 bases and J dropped 2 bases, with 10 bases sitting between them. Germline loops: CDR1 MNHEY, CDR2 SVGAGI. This chain's CDR3 is CASSYGGRTYNEQFF. The CDR3 nucleotides are TGTGCCAGCAGTTACGGAGGGCGGACCTACAATGAGCAGTTCTTC.

This chain links TRBV7-2 with TRBJ2-1; 8 nucleotides agree with TRBD2. The CDR3 is made up of 16 amino acids. Germline V gene data show CDR1 as SGHTA and CDR2 as FQGNSA. J gave up 3 bases and V 0 bases, and 4 bases lay outside the gene matches. The CDR3 protein is CASSLALSGSYNEQFF. In nucleotides, the CDR3 is TGTGCCAGCAGCTTAGCGCTGAGCGGGAGCTACAATGAGCAGTTCTTC.

The rearrangement joins TRBV5-1 to TRBJ2-1; D is ambiguous. The germline V gene has CDR1 SGHRS and CDR2 YFSETQ. The V end was cut by 3 bases, the J end by 0 bases, with 13 bases between. The CDR3 has 16 amino acids. CDR3 in amino acids: CASSSEVSPSYNEQFF. In nucleotides, the CDR3 is TGCGCCAGCAGCTCTGAAGTTAGCCCCTCCTACAATGAGCAGTTCTTC.

V is TRBV28 and J is TRBJ1-2; 7 nucleotides match TRBD1. The germline V gene has CDR1 MDHEN and CDR2 SYDVKM. The CDR3 is 15 residues long. The trim removed 3 bases at V and 3 bases at J, leaving 7 bases unmatched. In DNA, the CDR3 is TGTGCCAGCAGTTTCCGGGACAGAACATACTATGGCTACACCTTC. This sequence encodes CASSFRDRTYYGYTF.

This rearrangement joins TRBV4-2 to TRBJ2-5, with 9 positions matching TRBD1. Per germline, CDR1 LGHNA and CDR2 YNFKEQ. The CDR3 runs 15 residues. J gave up 7 bases and V 0 bases, and 6 bases lay outside the gene matches. CDR3 residues: CASSQDNQGQGTQYF. The DNA for the CDR3 is TGTGCCAGCAGCCAAGATAACCAGGGACAGGGGACCCAGTACTTC.

This chain connects TRBV4-3 to TRBJ1-4, with 7 bases that match TRBD1. With V trimmed by 3 bases and J by 8 bases, 9 bases remained unmatched. The germline gives CDR1 LGHNA, CDR2 YSLEER. The length of the CDR3 is 15 residues. The DNA of the CDR3 is TGCGCCAGCAGCCAGGCTGCCGTGGGACAGGAAAAACTGTTTTTT. It yields the protein CASSQAAVGQEKLFF.

The chain carries TRBV9 and TRBJ2-7, with TRBD2 as a possible D gene (6 bases). The germline V and J ends were trimmed by 0 bases and 0 bases, with 10 bases remaining between them. The CDR3 covers 15 residues. Germline lookup yields CDR1 SGDLS and CDR2 YYNGEE. This CDR3 reads CASSVGAGSSYEQYF. CDR3 bases: TGTGCCAGCAGCGTAGGGGCGGGATCCTCCTACGAGCAGTACTTC.

This sequence joins TRBV5-6 and TRBJ2-7; D is uncertain. This CDR3 contains 14 residues. Germline CDR1 and CDR2: SGHDT and YYEEEE. The ends were cut back, 0 bases at V and 2 bases at J, with 9 bases in the middle. CDR3 DNA: TGTGCCAGCAGCTTGGTGGCGGAACCCTACGAGCAGTACTTC. It yields the protein CASSLVAEPYEQYF. Full variable domain (outside the CDR3, taken from reference TRBV5-6 and TRBJ2-7): DAGVTQSPTHLIKTRGQQVTLRCSPKSGHDTVSWYQQALGQGPQFIFQYYEEEERQRGNFPDRFSGHQFPNYSSELNVNALLLGDSALYLCASSLVAEPYEQYFGPGTRLTVT.

This clone was observed a few times. The rearrangement links TRBV27 to TRBJ1-5; a possible D gene is TRBD1 (6 bases). CDR1 and CDR2 from the germline V gene are MNHEY and SMNVEV (reference sequence). Between the trimmed V and J ends, which lost 5 bases and 3 bases, there was a span of 17 bases. The CDR3 length is 16 residues. The DNA for the CDR3 is TGTGCCAGCAGTCCGCGTACAGGGATCGACAATCAGCCCCAGCATTTT. Translating it yields CASSPRTGIDNQPQHF.

The chain links TRBV7-2 to TRBJ1-2, with 12 bases lining up with TRBD1. Germline values: CDR1 SGHTA, CDR2 FQGNSA. J gave up 7 bases and V 5 bases, and 5 bases lay outside the gene matches. The CDR3 has 14 residues. In DNA, the CDR3 is TGTGCCAGCAGCCCGGGACAGGGGGCAAGTGGCTACACCTTC. Amino acid sequence: CASSPGQGASGYTF.

This sequence joins TRBV7-2 and TRBJ2-5; D is unclear. Trimming cost V 5 bases and J 5 bases, with 9 bases left between them. Germline assignment: CDR1 SGHTA and CDR2 FQGNSA. The CDR3 consists of 12 residues. This CDR3 reads CASSPSMETQYF. The CDR3 DNA reads TGTGCCAGCAGCCCCTCCATGGAGACCCAGTACTTC.

The chain employs TRBV4-3 and TRBJ1-2; D might be TRBD1 (6 bases). The germline gives CDR1 LGHNA, CDR2 YSLEER. V lost 4 bases to trimming and J lost 6 bases, with 24 bases between them. The CDR3 runs to 17 residues. Written as DNA, the CDR3 is TGCGCCAGCAGCCGAGAGCTAAAGACAGGTGGCGCTAATGGCTACACCTTC. It yields the protein CASSRELKTGGANGYTF.

CDR3 protein: CASSLAMGYTEAFF. The DNA of the CDR3 is TGTGCCAGCAGCTTAGCGATGGGGTACACTGAAGCTTTCTTT. The V and J genes are TRBV7-2 and TRBJ1-1; no definite D call. The CDR3 sequence is 14 residues long. Germline values: CDR1 SGHTA, CDR2 FQGNSA. Trimming took off 0 bases at V and 3 bases at J, with 8 bases between the two ends.

This chain connects TRBV4-3 to TRBJ1-2; D ambiguous. The CDR3 covers 16 residues. Germline V gene sequence: CDR1 LGHNA, CDR2 YSLEER. Trimming took 4 bases from V and 0 from J, leaving 15 bases between them. The CDR3 nucleotides are TGCGCCAGCAGCCCGGATCATTGGAGGCCTAACTATGGCTACACCTTC. Amino acid sequence: CASSPDHWRPNYGYTF.

The chain combines TRBV6-1 with TRBJ1-6; TRBD1 aligns across 7 bases. The V gene's germline CDR1 is MNHNS and CDR2 SASEGT. This CDR3 region has 15 residues. The trim removed 6 bases at V and 7 bases at J, leaving 9 bases unmatched. The CDR3 loop is CASRRDRSSNSPLHF. The CDR3 coding sequence is TGTGCCAGCAGGAGGGACAGATCTTCAAATTCACCCCTCCACTTT.

The chain combines TRBV9 with TRBJ2-7, with 12 bases aligning to TRBD2. This CDR3 spans 16 amino acids. The V segment lost 4 bases and the J segment 0 bases; nucleotides outside the gene matches: 5. Germline V lookup: CDR1 SGDLS, CDR2 YYNGEE. As DNA, the CDR3 is TGTGCCAGCAGCTTCACTAGCGGGGGGCCCTCCTACGAGCAGTACTTC. Its translation: CASSFTSGGPSYEQYF.

This sequence joins TRBV5-1 and TRBJ2-7; D is possibly TRBD1 (5 bases). Trimming cost V 1 base and J 7 bases, with 9 bases left between them. The CDR3 sequence is 12 residues long. Looked up from germline, CDR1 is SGHRS and CDR2 is YFSETQ. CDR3 residues: CASSLQGNEQYF. The CDR3 bases are TGCGCCAGCAGCTTGCAGGGAAATGAGCAGTACTTC.